A selection of T cell receptor beta chains follows, all from one sample in a study of control samples from healthy donors and cancer patients. Some clones are missing from TCRdb's copy, which holds only in-frame ones; the method was immunoSEQ multiplex PCR. The table records some 140,000 clones, 94% of them present only once. The sequencing sample was made of blood. The receptors shown here come from a man aged 35 to 55 in good health. The CDR3 runs from the conserved cysteine through the conserved F or W. D genes are given only for firm matches. Size values are once, few and many counts, or a class for expanded clones, and some rows have none.

>.|TRBV5-5|TRBD1|TRBJ2-1
TGTGCCAGCAGCTCGACAGGGGGCGATTACAATGAGCAGTTCTTC
CASSSTGGDYNEQFF
>.|TRBV5-1|.|TRBJ2-3
TGCGCCAGCAGCCCTCAGGGGACCTACACAGATACGCAGTATTTT
CASSPQGTYTDTQYF
>.|TRBV5-1|.|TRBJ2-2
TGCGCCAGCAGCTTGGCCCAGGGCCGGGAGCTGTTTTTT
CASSLAQGRELFF
>.|TRBV30|TRBD2|TRBJ2-1
TGTGCCTGGGATAAGGGTGCTAGCGGGGGGGGAACAAACAATGAGCAGTTCTTC
CAWDKGASGGGTNNEQFF
>.|TRBV7-9|TRBD2|TRBJ2-3
TGTGCCAGCAGCTTAGGGACTAGCGGGACCACAGATACGCAGTATTTT
CASSLGTSGTTDTQYF
>.|TRBV6-2/TRBV6-3|TRBD2|TRBJ2-3
TGTGCCAGCAGTTACCCATCCGCGGGGGGCACAGATACGCAGTATTTT
CASSYPSAGGTDTQYF
>.|TRBV7-2|.|TRBJ1-2
TGTGCCAGCAGCTTAGCAGGGAATCGCTATGGCTACACCTTC
CASSLAGNRYGYTF
>.|TRBV7-2|TRBD1|TRBJ1-1
TGTGCCAGCAGCTCAACAGGGGGCGCGGGCACTGAAGCTTTCTTT
CASSSTGGAGTEAFF
>.|TRBV28|.|TRBJ1-1
TGTGCCACCAAATCAGGAGGAGAAAACACTGAAGCTTTCTTT
CATKSGGENTEAFF
>.|TRBV27|TRBD1|TRBJ1-1
TGTGCCAGCAGTTGGACCGGGACAGGGGGGAATGAAGCTTTCTTT
CASSWTGTGGNEAFF
>once|TRBV5-6|TRBD2|TRBJ2-1
TGTGCCAGCAGCTTGGGACTAGCGGGGACTTACAATGAGCAGTTCTTC
CASSLGLAGTYNEQFF
>.|TRBV3-1/TRBV3-2|TRBD1|TRBJ1-1
TGTGCCGGCAGCCAACCCAGACAGGGGCTAACTCCGGGGGTTGAAGCTTTCTTT
CAGSQPRQGLTPGVEAFF
>.|TRBV6-5|.|TRBJ2-4
TGTGCCAGCAGTCGGACCTCCGGGAACATTCAGTACTTC
CASSRTSGNIQYF
>.|TRBV28|.|TRBJ1-5
TGTGCCAGCAGTTTTAGGGGGGATTGGCAGCCCCAGCATTTT
CASSFRGDWQPQHF
>.|TRBV4-1|.|TRBJ1-2
TGCGCCAGCAGCCAACCGGGACCGTCGAACTATGGCTACACCTTC
CASSQPGPSNYGYTF
>.|TRBV5-4|TRBD2|TRBJ2-3
TGTGCCAGCAGCTTAGCGGGGGGGCACGATACGCAGTATTTT
CASSLAGGHDTQYF
>.|TRBV4-1|TRBD1|TRBJ1-1
TGCGCCAGCAGCCAAACGACAGGGTGGAACACTGAAGCTTTCTTT
CASSQTTGWNTEAFF
>.|TRBV6-1|TRBD1|TRBJ2-3
TGTGCCAGCAGTGCGGGACAGCATTTAAGCACAGATACGCAGTATTTT
CASSAGQHLSTDTQYF
>.|TRBV10-1|.|TRBJ1-2
TGCGCCAGCAGTCGCCGAGGCTACACCTTC
CASSRRGYTF
>.|TRBV27|TRBD2|TRBJ2-1
TGTGCCAGCCGATATAGCGGGGGGACACACAATGAGCAGTTCTTC
CASRYSGGTHNEQFF
>.|TRBV18|.|TRBJ2-1
TGTGCCAGCTCACCCCGAGGGGCTTCGAATGAGCAGTTCTTC
CASSPRGASNEQFF
>.|TRBV19|TRBD2|TRBJ2-4
TGTGCCAGTAGCCCCGGGGGGGGGCTAGCCAAAAACATTCAGTACTTC
CASSPGGGLAKNIQYF
>.|TRBV5-1|.|TRBJ2-5
TGCGCCAGCAGCTTGGGTTCCCAAGAGACCCAGTACTTC
CASSLGSQETQYF
>.|TRBV6-5|TRBD1|TRBJ2-1
TGTGCCAGCAGCCTCGACAGGGCGTACGGTGAGCAGTTCTTC
CASSLDRAYGEQFF
>.|TRBV5-8|.|TRBJ1-6
TGTGCCAGCAGCTTTGAGGGCCCCTATAATTCACCCCTCCACTTT
CASSFEGPYNSPLHF
>.|TRBV2|.|TRBJ2-7
TGTGCCAGCAGTGAAGCAGGGTACTCCTACGAGCAGTACTTC
CASSEAGYSYEQYF
>.|TRBV20-1|.|TRBJ1-4
TGCAGTGCTAGTGCCCAGGGTGAAAAACTGTTTTTT
CSASAQGEKLFF
>.|TRBV4-3|.|TRBJ1-3
TGCGCCAGCAGCCTATTTGCTGGAAACACCATATATTTT
CASSLFAGNTIYF
>.|TRBV10-2|.|TRBJ2-7
TGCGCCAGCAGTGGACAGGACCCGCACCCGAAGCAGTACTTC
CASSGQDPHPKQYF
>.|TRBV6-2/TRBV6-3|.|TRBJ1-4
TGTGCCAGCAGTTACTCAGCCGGGCCAACTAATGAAAAACTGTTTTTT
CASSYSAGPTNEKLFF
>.|TRBV5-1|TRBD1|TRBJ1-2
TGCGCCAGCAGCTTGGAAGGGGGCGCAGGCTACACCTTC
CASSLEGGAGYTF
>.|TRBV6-5|.|TRBJ1-1
TGTGCCAGCAGTTACGAGGGAACTGAAGCTTTCTTT
CASSYEGTEAFF
>.|TRBV4-1|TRBD1|TRBJ1-2
TGCGCCAGCAGCCGATCCAAGGGGACAGGGAATTCTAACTATGGCTACACCTTC
CASSRSKGTGNSNYGYTF
>.|TRBV7-9|TRBD1|TRBJ1-2
TGTGCCAGCAGCCCGGGGACAGGGAGCTATGGCTACACCTTC
CASSPGTGSYGYTF
>once|TRBV19|.|TRBJ1-2
TGTGCCAGTAGTATTCCAGGAAGGGTATACGGCTACACCTTC
CASSIPGRVYGYTF
>.|TRBV5-1|.|TRBJ1-6
TGCGCCAGCAGCCCCGGGCCCCCCTATAATTCACCCCTCCACTTT
CASSPGPPYNSPLHF
>.|TRBV5-5|.|TRBJ1-2
TGTGCCAGCAGCTTAGGTAGTTACTCTGGCTACACCTTC
CASSLGSYSGYTF
>.|TRBV2|.|TRBJ1-1
TGTGCCAGCAGTGAAGGCCGGCTATCCACTGAAGCTTTCTTT
CASSEGRLSTEAFF
>.|TRBV18|.|TRBJ1-3
TGTGCCAGCTCACCAGACAGAAGGGGAAACACCATATATTTT
CASSPDRRGNTIYF
>once|TRBV3-1/TRBV3-2|TRBD2|TRBJ2-3
TGTGCCAGCAGCCAAGAAGCGGGGGGGCCCAGGGATACGCAGTATTTT
CASSQEAGGPRDTQYF
>.|TRBV5-1|.|TRBJ1-1
TGCGCCAGCAGCTTGGTGGGGGGAGTGAACACTGAAGCTTTCTTT
CASSLVGGVNTEAFF
>.|TRBV7-9|.|TRBJ1-4
TGTGCCAGCAGCTTAGAGGGCGAAAAACTGTTTTTT
CASSLEGEKLFF
>.|TRBV27|.|TRBJ2-2
TGTGCCAGCACCCCGGGACCCAACACCGGGGAGCTGTTTTTT
CASTPGPNTGELFF
>.|TRBV5-1|.|TRBJ2-5
TGCGCCAGCAGCTTTGACGTTCTCCAAGAGACCCAGTACTTC
CASSFDVLQETQYF
>.|TRBV27|.|TRBJ1-1
TGTGCCAGCAGTCATCCAGGGGTAGGAGCTTTCTTT
CASSHPGVGAFF
>.|TRBV12-3/TRBV12-4|.|TRBJ1-2
TGTGCCAGCAGTCGGAACTATGGCTACACCTTC
CASSRNYGYTF